This T cell receptor (beta chain) was obtained from a study of blood T cell repertoires in COVID-19. The wider study: Both acute and convalescent COVID-19 samples were obtained from the United States, Italy and Spain. PBMCs, B-cell-depleted T cells, or T cells provided the cDNA or gDNA that made up the material.

This CDR3 is 15 amino acids long. Deletions cut 0 bases from V and 1 base from J, with 7 bases between. The germline gives CDR1 LNHDA, CDR2 SQIVND (reference sequence). The authors' processing: Estimated nucleated cell counts came from reference gene primer amplification. Repertoires were generated with immunoSEQ multiplex PCR, while TCRdb's copy carries only in-frame clones and drops some. V and J calls and clone size are given by that table; D and trimming were obtained from the DNA. This repertoire shows around 46,000 clones, 70% to 90% found once; its top ten account for around 5%. Sequences were obtained from peripheral blood. This TCR came from a middle-aged man with active COVID-19. V is TRBV19 and J is TRBJ1-3; D unresolved. The CDR3 nucleotides are TGTGCCAGTAGTATAGATGGAGGGTCTGGAAACACCATATATTTT. Residues: CASSIDGGSGNTIYF.